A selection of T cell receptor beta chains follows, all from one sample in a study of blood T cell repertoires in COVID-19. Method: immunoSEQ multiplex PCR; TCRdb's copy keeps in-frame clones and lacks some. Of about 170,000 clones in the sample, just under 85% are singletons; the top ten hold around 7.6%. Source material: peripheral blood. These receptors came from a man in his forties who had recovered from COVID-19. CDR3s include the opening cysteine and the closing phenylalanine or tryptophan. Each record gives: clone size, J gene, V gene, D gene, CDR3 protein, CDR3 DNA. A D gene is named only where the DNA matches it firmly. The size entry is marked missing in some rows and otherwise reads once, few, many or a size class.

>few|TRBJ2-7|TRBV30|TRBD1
CAVNRGDRVREQYF
TGTGCCGTAAATAGGGGAGACAGGGTACGCGAGCAGTACTTC
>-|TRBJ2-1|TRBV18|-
CASSSSGQNEQFF
TGTGCCAGCTCTTCGTCTGGTCAGAATGAGCAGTTCTTC
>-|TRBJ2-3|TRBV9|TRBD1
CASSVDPGTGRVGDTQYF
TGTGCCAGCAGCGTAGACCCTGGGACAGGTCGGGTGGGAGATACGCAGTATTTT
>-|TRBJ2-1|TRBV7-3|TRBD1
CASSHGTGRGEQFF
TGTGCCAGCAGCCACGGGACAGGGAGAGGTGAGCAGTTCTTC
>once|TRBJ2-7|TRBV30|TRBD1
CAWKGTGASYEQYF
TGTGCCTGGAAGGGAACAGGGGCCTCCTACGAGCAGTACTTC
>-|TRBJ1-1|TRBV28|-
CASSSQGTNTEAFF
TGTGCCAGCAGTTCCCAGGGGACGAACACTGAAGCTTTCTTT
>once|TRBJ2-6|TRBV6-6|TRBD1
CALWTGGSGANVLTF
TGTGCCCTCTGGACAGGGGGCTCTGGGGCCAACGTCCTGACTTTC
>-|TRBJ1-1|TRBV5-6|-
CASSLLVNTEAFF
TGTGCCAGCAGCTTGCTAGTGAACACTGAAGCTTTCTTT
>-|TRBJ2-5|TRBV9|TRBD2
CASSVGASGEETQYF
TGTGCCAGCAGCGTTGGGGCTAGCGGAGAAGAGACCCAGTACTTC
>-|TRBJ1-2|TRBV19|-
CASRVGQQNYGYTF
TGTGCCAGTAGGGTGGGGCAGCAGAACTATGGCTACACCTTC
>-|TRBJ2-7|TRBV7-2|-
CASSKLAGQGMEQYF
TGTGCCAGCAGCAAACTAGCGGGACAGGGTATGGAGCAGTACTTC
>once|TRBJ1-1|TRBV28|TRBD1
CASSIDRGYTEAFF
TGTGCCAGCAGCATTGACAGGGGCTACACTGAAGCTTTCTTT
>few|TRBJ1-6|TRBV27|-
CASSLFSIGNSPLHF
TGTGCCAGCAGTTTATTCTCAATCGGGAATTCACCCCTCCACTTT
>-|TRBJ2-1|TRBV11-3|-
CASSLESSNEQFF
TGTGCCAGCAGCTTAGAATCTAGTAATGAGCAGTTCTTC
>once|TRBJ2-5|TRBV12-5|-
CASGPTGRETQYF
TGTGCTAGTGGCCCGACAGGGAGGGAGACCCAGTACTTC
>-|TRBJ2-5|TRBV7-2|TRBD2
CASSLTSGGAEKTQYF
TGTGCCAGCAGCTTGACTAGCGGGGGGGCCGAGAAGACCCAGTACTTC
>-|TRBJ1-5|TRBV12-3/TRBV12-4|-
CASAQGIQPQHF
TGTGCCAGCGCACAGGGAATTCAGCCCCAGCATTTT
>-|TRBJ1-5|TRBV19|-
CASSQEGGQPQHF
TGTGCCAGTAGTCAGGAGGGGGGGCAGCCCCAGCATTTT
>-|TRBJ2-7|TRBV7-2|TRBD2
CASTDGTSGAYEQYF
TGTGCCAGCACCGACGGGACTAGCGGAGCCTACGAGCAGTACTTC
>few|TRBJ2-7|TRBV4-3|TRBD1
CASSQARQGAYEQYF
TGCGCCAGCAGCCAAGCCCGACAGGGGGCCTACGAGCAGTACTTC
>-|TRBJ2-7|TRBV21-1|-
CASSKAKSHPNSYEQYF
TGTGCCAGCAGCAAGGCCAAATCACACCCAAACTCCTACGAGCAGTACTTC
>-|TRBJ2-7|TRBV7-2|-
CASSLKGSGSTYEQYF
TGTGCCAGCAGCTTAAAAGGTTCAGGATCCACCTACGAGCAGTACTTC
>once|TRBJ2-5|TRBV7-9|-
CASSTRTVKETQYF
TGTGCCAGCAGCACCAGGACAGTGAAAGAGACCCAGTACTTC
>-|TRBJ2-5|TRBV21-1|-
CASSKGAGTTQETQYF
TGTGCCAGCAGCAAAGGGGCAGGGACTACACAAGAGACCCAGTACTTC
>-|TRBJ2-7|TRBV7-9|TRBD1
CASSFTGTGPYEQYF
TGTGCCAGCAGTTTTACCGGGACAGGGCCCTACGAGCAGTACTTC
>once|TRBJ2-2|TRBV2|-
CASILSPNTGELFF
TGTGCCAGCATCCTCAGTCCGAACACCGGGGAGCTGTTTTTT
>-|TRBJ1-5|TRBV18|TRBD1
CASSRQGAPNQPQHF
TGTGCCAGCTCACGACAGGGGGCTCCTAATCAGCCCCAGCATTTT
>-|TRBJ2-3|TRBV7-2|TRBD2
CASSSRLAGAPDTQYF
TGTGCCAGCAGCTCAAGACTAGCGGGAGCTCCAGATACGCAGTATTTT
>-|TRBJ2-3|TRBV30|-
CAWNQGLGTDTQYF
TGTGCCTGGAACCAGGGATTGGGCACAGATACGCAGTATTTT
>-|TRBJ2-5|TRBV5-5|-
CASSSHLRAETQYF
TGTGCCAGCAGCTCCCACCTACGCGCAGAGACCCAGTACTTC
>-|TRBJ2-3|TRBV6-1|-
CASSDFLRDTRLRTDTQYF
TGTGCCAGCAGTGACTTTCTCAGGGACACGCGTCTTAGAACAGATACGCAGTATTTT
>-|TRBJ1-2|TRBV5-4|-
CASSSDSSRGYTF
TGTGCCAGCAGCTCGGACAGCTCCCGCGGCTACACCTTC
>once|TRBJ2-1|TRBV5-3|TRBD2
CARSLGGLAEILSYNEQFF
TGTGCCAGAAGCTTGGGAGGACTAGCGGAGATTCTCTCCTACAATGAGCAGTTCTTC
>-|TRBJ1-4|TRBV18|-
CASSPQGQNFNEKLFF
TGTGCCAGCTCACCCCAGGGACAAAACTTTAATGAAAAACTGTTTTTT
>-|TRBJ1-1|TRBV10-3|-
CAISIGGSEAFF
TGTGCCATCAGTATAGGAGGGTCTGAAGCTTTCTTT
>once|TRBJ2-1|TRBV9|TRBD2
CASSVEYSGLSQFF
TGTGCCAGCAGCGTAGAATATTCGGGACTATCCCAGTTCTTC
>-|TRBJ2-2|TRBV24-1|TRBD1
CAIRSQGDTGELFF
TGTGCCATAAGGTCCCAGGGGGACACCGGGGAGCTGTTTTTT
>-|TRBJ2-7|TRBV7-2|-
CASSLGASMEQYF
TGTGCCAGCAGCTTAGGGGCATCGATGGAGCAGTACTTC
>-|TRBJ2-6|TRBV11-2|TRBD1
CASSIRQGSGANVLTF
TGTGCCAGCAGCATCCGACAGGGCTCTGGGGCCAACGTCCTGACTTTC
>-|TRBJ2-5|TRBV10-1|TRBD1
CATPGQGTQETQYF
TGCGCCACCCCGGGACAGGGGACTCAAGAGACCCAGTACTTC
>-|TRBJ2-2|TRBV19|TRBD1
CASSILDRDTGELFF
TGTGCCAGTAGTATTCTCGACAGGGACACCGGGGAGCTGTTTTTT
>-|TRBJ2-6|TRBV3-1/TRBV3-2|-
CASSPVSRSGANVLTF
TGTGCCAGCAGCCCTGTCTCGAGGTCTGGGGCCAACGTCCTGACTTTC